The present T cell receptor beta chain was sequenced within a study of T cells in Graves' hyperthyroidism and ophthalmopathy. Study results and limitations: Blood shared most expanded thyroid clonotypes above 0.001. The authors' 13 V-J model separated ophthalmopathy from stable hyperthyroidism.

Using RNA transcripts as the source, TCR beta CDR3 regions were amplified. The TCR CDR3 first-round RT-PCR relied on the HTBI primer set. TCRdb passed the multiplex PCR reads through MiXCR, listing each CDR3 protein once. Found here are 470,000 or so distinct CDR3 sequences, 20% to 25% of them singletons; the top ten hold roughly 29%. The CDR3 is made up of 15 amino acids. With 6 bases removed from V and 5 bases from J, the gap between germline ends came to 19 bases. Germline-derived CDR1 and CDR2 are SGHAT and FQNNGV. Diagnostic decisions used clinical symptoms, serum thyroxine and TRAb, thyroid ultrasound and orbital computed tomography. This clonotype was observed at least ten times. Its antigen is undetermined.

Material: blood. This clonotype was sampled from a young man with Graves' hyperthyroidism. The rearrangement joins TRBV11-2 to TRBJ2-5; a possible D gene is TRBD2 (6 bases). The CDR3 DNA reads as TGTGCCAGCAGACGATTTAGCGGACCCGAGGAGACCCAGTACTTC. It yields the protein CASRRFSGPEETQYF.